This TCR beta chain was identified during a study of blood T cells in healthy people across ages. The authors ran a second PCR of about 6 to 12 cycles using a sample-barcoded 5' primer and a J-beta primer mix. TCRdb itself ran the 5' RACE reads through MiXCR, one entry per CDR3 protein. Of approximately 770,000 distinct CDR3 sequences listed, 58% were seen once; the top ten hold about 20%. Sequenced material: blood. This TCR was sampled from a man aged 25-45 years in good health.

This CDR3 is CSARYVARGHNEQFF. CDR3 in DNA: TGCAGTGCTAGATACGTGGCCCGGGGGCACAATGAGCAGTTCTTC. The rearrangement links TRBV20-1 to TRBJ2-1, with D perhaps assigned TRBD1 or TRBD2 (6 bases each). From germline, CDR1 is DFQATT and CDR2 SNEGSKA (reference sequence). CDR3 size: 15 residues. Between the trimmed V and J ends, which lost 2 bases and 5 bases, there was a span of 16 bases.